Listed here are 32 T cell receptor beta chains from one sample, sequenced in a study of T cell clonotyping in hematopoietic cell transplantation. The method was immunoSEQ multiplex PCR; TCRdb's version includes in-frame clones alone and lacks a portion of them. The data hold about 9,400 clones, with about 79% observed a single time. The sample consisted of PBMCs, taken 180 days after allogeneic stem cell transplant. The receptors were sampled from a male patient in his thirties or forties who had an allogeneic stem cell transplant from a related donor, so the T cells may come from the graft donor. Some clones in this sample may be carry-over from other donors' samples.

V and J are TRBV11-3 and TRBJ2-1; 7 nucleotides match TRBD2. With V trimmed by 5 bases and J by 5 bases, 6 bases remained unmatched. The CDR3 is made up of 14 amino acids. The germline gives CDR1 SGHNT, CDR2 YENEEA. In nucleotides, the CDR3 is TGTGCCAGCAGCGCCCTCGGGACTAACAATGAGCAGTTCTTC. Encoded protein: CASSALGTNNEQFF. Supplemented by reference TRBV11-3 and TRBJ2-1, the full variable domain reads EAGVVQSPRYKIIEKKQPVAFWCNPISGHNTLYWYLQNLGQGPELLIRYENEEAVDDSQLPKDRFSAERLKGVDSTLKIQPAELGDSAVYLCASSALGTNNEQFFGPGTRLTVL.

This clone has a single count. J is TRBJ1-1 and V is TRBV7-2; tentatively, D is TRBD1 (6 bases). Trimming shortened V by 7 bases and J by 3 bases, and 15 bases separated the two germline ends. Germline V gives CDR1 SGHTA, CDR2 FQGNSA. The CDR3 loop spans 14 amino acids. For the CDR3, the DNA is TGTGCCAGCACCAAAAATAGGGGGGACACTGAAGCTTTCTTT. Amino acid sequence: CASTKNRGDTEAFF.

The chain links TRBV5-1 to TRBJ1-1; possibly TRBD1 for D (6 bases). Germline V gene lookup returns CDR1 SGHRS and CDR2 YFSETQ. The CDR3 is 14 residues long. V dropped 0 bases and J dropped 5 bases, with 11 bases sitting between them. CDR3 DNA: TGCGCCAGCAGCTTGGAGGGGGGTTGGACTGAAGCTTTCTTT. Protein product: CASSLEGGWTEAFF.

This chain uses TRBV7-2 with TRBJ1-5; TRBD1 agrees at 8 bases. The V gene end was trimmed by 1 base and the J gene end by 4 bases; junction bases not matched to a gene: 6. Germline CDR1 and CDR2: SGHTA and FQGNSA. The CDR3 spans 16 residues. CDR3 in amino acids: CASSLGTGSVNQPQHF. The DNA for the CDR3 is TGTGCCAGCAGCTTAGGGACAGGGTCGGTAAATCAGCCCCAGCATTTT.

The rearrangement uses TRBV13 and TRBJ1-4; 10 bases line up with TRBD1. Germline-derived CDR1 and CDR2 are PRHDT and FYEKMQ (reference sequence). Trimming cost V 5 bases and J 7 bases; bases outside gene matches: 4. The CDR3 runs 14 residues. The CDR3 bases are TGTGCCAGCAGCACAGGACAGGGGGGTGAAAAACTGTTTTTT. It specifies CASSTGQGGEKLFF.

V and J are TRBV29-1 and TRBJ1-1; 8 bases fit TRBD1. Germline CDR1 and CDR2: SQVTM and ANQGSEA. The CDR3 length is 13 residues. Trimming removed 6 bases from V and 4 bases from J; junction bases left unmatched: 7. This CDR3 reads CSVPGGAGTEAFF. For the CDR3, the DNA is TGCAGCGTACCAGGGGGCGCGGGCACTGAAGCTTTCTTT.

This chain uses TRBV27 with TRBJ1-2, with D maybe TRBD1 (6 bases). The CDR3 is made up of 13 amino acids. Germline-derived CDR1 and CDR2 are MNHEY and SMNVEV (reference sequence). V was pared by 2 bases and J by 8 bases, with 12 bases between. CDR3 in DNA: TGTGCCAGCAGTTTAGTCAGGGGTAAGGGCTACACCTTC. Its protein is CASSLVRGKGYTF.

This rearrangement joins TRBV20-1 to TRBJ1-5; D not resolved. The CDR3 loop spans 10 amino acids. Trimming shortened V by 6 bases and J by 7 bases, and 7 bases separated the two germline ends. Per germline, CDR1 DFQATT and CDR2 SNEGSKA (reference sequence). This CDR3 is CSAGPQPQHF. The CDR3 DNA reads as TGCAGTGCCGGGCCCCAGCCCCAGCATTTT.

The rearrangement uses TRBV19 and TRBJ1-1, with 10 bases matching TRBD1. The CDR3 length is 15 residues. With 4 bases clipped from V and 6 bases from J, the junction kept 8 bases outside the gene matches. Germline CDR1 is LNHDA and CDR2 is SQIVND (reference sequence). CDR3 region: CASSTTGGGRSEAFF. Here the CDR3 DNA reads TGTGCCAGTAGTACGACAGGGGGCGGGAGGTCTGAAGCTTTCTTT.

This clone occurred once. V is TRBV10-3 and J is TRBJ1-1; 8 bases are shared with TRBD1. The ends lost 10 bases at V and 1 base at J; junction bases unmatched: 2. The CDR3 is 12 residues long. From germline, CDR1 is ENHRY and CDR2 SYGVKD. Written as DNA, the CDR3 is TGTGCCAGCGGACAGGGGAACACTGAAGCTTTCTTT. Translated, it gives CASGQGNTEAFF.

V gene TRBV14 combines with J gene TRBJ2-7, with D tentatively TRBD1 (6 bases). V was clipped by 6 bases and J by 5 bases, with 8 bases between them. This CDR3 has 11 amino acids. Per the germline V gene, CDR1 is SGHDN and CDR2 is FVKESK. CDR3 in amino acids: CASRQGDEQYF. The CDR3 bases are TGTGCCAGCAGACAGGGCGACGAGCAGTACTTC.

There are a few counts of this clone. The chain links TRBV4-3 to TRBJ1-4; D gene unclear. Trimming removed 1 base from V and 4 bases from J, with 10 bases in between. The CDR3 totals 15 residues. Per germline, CDR1 LGHNA and CDR2 YSLEER. The CDR3 DNA sequence: TGCGCCAGCAGCCAAGGTCGCGGCAGTAATGAAAAACTGTTTTTT. Amino acid sequence: CASSQGRGSNEKLFF.

The CDR3 is CASSLGGGWEKLFF. The DNA of the CDR3 is TGTGCCAGCAGCTTAGGAGGCGGCTGGGAAAAACTGTTTTTT. V is TRBV11-2 and J is TRBJ1-4; D unclear. V was cut by 1 base and J by 8 bases, with 11 bases left in between. Germline V gene lookup returns CDR1 SGHAT and CDR2 FQNNGV. The CDR3 has 14 amino acids.

The chain joins TRBV5-6 to TRBJ1-1; the D gene is possibly TRBD1 (5 bases). The germline V and J ends were trimmed by 5 bases and 0 bases, with 17 bases remaining between them. CDR3 length: 16 residues. CDR1 SGHDT and CDR2 YYEEEE come from the germline V gene. CDR3 coding DNA: TGTGCCAGCAGTTTAACCAGGGCCAATATGAACACTGAAGCTTTCTTT. Residues: CASSLTRANMNTEAFF.

The V call is TRBV4-3, the J call TRBJ1-2; 10 nucleotides align to TRBD1. Germline V lookup: CDR1 LGHNA, CDR2 YSLEER. Trimming cost V 0 bases and J 7 bases; bases outside gene matches: 8. This CDR3 region has 16 residues. CDR3 amino acids: CASSQDRDRGYSGYTF. The DNA for the CDR3 is TGCGCCAGCAGCCAAGACCGGGACAGGGGATACTCTGGCTACACCTTC.

This clone was counted a single time. J is TRBJ2-1 and V is TRBV7-6, with 14 bases fitting TRBD2. The length of the CDR3 is 15 residues. Losses at the gene ends were 5 bases for V and 6 bases for J; bases not matched to a gene: 3. Per germline, CDR1 SGHVS and CDR2 FNYEAQ. The CDR3 coding sequence is TGTGCCAGCAGCACCGGGACTAGCGGGGGCAATGAGCAGTTCTTC. Translation: CASSTGTSGGNEQFF.

This clone was counted a single time. The genes are TRBV11-2 and TRBJ2-3; 11 positions agree with TRBD2. The germline V gene has CDR1 SGHAT and CDR2 FQNNGV. The CDR3 loop spans 15 amino acids. V lost 5 bases and J lost 3; bases outside the gene matches: 4. CDR3 bases: TGTGCCAGCAGCCTTAGCGGGGGGGGAACAGATACGCAGTATTTT. Translation gives CASSLSGGGTDTQYF.

DNA for the CDR3: TGTGCCAGTAAAGGGCTACAGCTCGTGGGCACTGAAGCTTTCTTT. Translation gives CASKGLQLVGTEAFF. The rearrangement joins TRBV19 to TRBJ1-1, with D unclear. The CDR3 has 15 residues. Trimming took off 7 bases at V and 4 bases at J, with 19 bases between the two ends. The germline V gene encodes CDR1 LNHDA and CDR2 SQIVND (reference sequence).

This clone was seen a handful of times. The chain has TRBV13 and TRBJ1-6, with D perhaps TRBD1 (6 bases). The CDR3 runs 16 residues. Germline CDR1 reads PRHDT; CDR2 reads FYEKMQ (reference sequence). The V end lost 2 bases, the J end lost 5 bases, and 13 bases lay between the germline ends. CDR3 DNA sequence: TGTGCCAGCAGCTTACCGGCAGGGGTGGATAATTCACCCCTCCACTTT. This codes for CASSLPAGVDNSPLHF.

The gene calls are TRBV28 and TRBJ2-7, with 7 bases fitting TRBD1. The CDR3 has 16 amino acids. Looked up from germline, CDR1 is MDHEN and CDR2 is SYDVKM. Trimming removed 5 bases from V and 6 bases from J; junction bases left unmatched: 16. CDR3: CASSLNLRQGTSEQYF. Here the CDR3 DNA reads TGTGCCAGCAGTCTGAACCTCAGACAGGGAACTAGCGAGCAGTACTTC.

This chain links TRBV15 with TRBJ2-7; D may be TRBD1 or TRBD2 (5 bases each). The germline V and J ends were trimmed by 5 bases and 0 bases, with 14 bases remaining between them. Looked up from germline, CDR1 is LNHNV and CDR2 is YYDKDF (reference sequence). CDR3 size: 15 residues. The CDR3 spells CATSLRIGASYEQYF. The CDR3 nucleotides are TGTGCCACCAGCCTGCGAATCGGGGCCTCCTACGAGCAGTACTTC.

The chain has TRBV15 and TRBJ1-2; D is possibly TRBD1 (6 bases). Deletions cut 0 bases from V and 5 bases from J, with 13 bases between. The CDR3 is made up of 15 amino acids. CDR1 LNHNV and CDR2 YYDKDF come from the germline V gene (reference sequence). CDR3 DNA: TGTGCCACCAGCAGAGACTGGACAGCGACTTATGGCTACACCTTC. Its translation: CATSRDWTATYGYTF.

V gene TRBV7-9 combines with J gene TRBJ1-2; D remains ambiguous. Per germline, CDR1 SEHNR and CDR2 FQNEAQ (reference sequence). The CDR3 extends over 14 amino acids. The V end was cut by 1 base, the J end by 5 bases, with 11 bases between. This chain's CDR3 is CASSLDGTPYGYTF. CDR3 bases: TGTGCCAGCAGCTTAGACGGAACACCTTATGGCTACACCTTC. Together with reference TRBV7-9 and TRBJ1-2, the CDR3 gives the full variable domain: DTGVSQNPRHKITKRGQNVTFRCDPISEHNRLYWYRQTLGQGPEFLTYFQNEAQLEKSRLLSDRFSAERPKGSFSTLEIQRTEQGDSAMYLCASSLDGTPYGYTFGSGTRLTVV.

The CDR3 loop reads CASSEGHLLSYEQYF. Here the CDR3 DNA reads TGTGCCAGCAGTGAAGGACACTTACTCTCCTACGAGCAGTACTTC. The chain couples TRBV6-1 to TRBJ2-7; D uncertain. Germline V CDR1 and CDR2: MNHNS, SASEGT. This CDR3 has 15 amino acids. Trimming shortened V by 1 base and J by 0 bases, and 10 bases separated the two germline ends.

The chain combines TRBV11-2 with TRBJ1-3; no clear D. Germline CDR1 is SGHAT and CDR2 is FQNNGV. The CDR3 has 13 residues. V shed 8 bases and J shed 1 base, with 9 bases lying between them. Here the CDR3 DNA reads TGTGCCAGCGGTGTTTTATCTGGAAACACCATATATTTT. This gives the protein CASGVLSGNTIYF.

The chain carries TRBV9 and TRBJ2-1; 7 bases are shared with TRBD1. The CDR3 runs to 15 residues. The germline CDR1 and CDR2 sequences are SGDLS and YYNGEE. After removal of 0 bases from V and 7 bases from J, the junction contained 7 bases not matched to a gene. CDR3 in amino acids: CASSVDPGGGNEQFF. The CDR3 nucleotides are TGTGCCAGCAGCGTAGATCCAGGGGGTGGTAATGAGCAGTTCTTC.

V gene TRBV19 combines with J gene TRBJ2-1; 9 bases are a match to TRBD2. CDR1 and CDR2 (germline): LNHDA, SQIVND (reference sequence). This CDR3 comprises 16 residues. After removal of 7 bases from V and 3 bases from J, the junction contained 10 bases not matched to a gene. DNA for the CDR3: TGTGCCAGTACCCACCGGGGTAGCGGGGGCTACAATGAGCAGTTCTTC. It specifies CASTHRGSGGYNEQFF.

This chain connects TRBV4-1 to TRBJ2-5; possibly TRBD2 for D (7 bases). Trimming pared 4 bases from V and 0 bases from J, leaving 21 bases between. Germline V gene sequence: CDR1 MGHRA, CDR2 YSYEKL. This CDR3 spans 18 amino acids. Here the CDR3 DNA reads TGCGCCAGCAGCCCCTATGGGGGGGGCGGGGGTGACCAAGAGACCCAGTACTTC. Translating it yields CASSPYGGGGGDQETQYF.

V gene TRBV28 combines with J gene TRBJ1-2; D gene ambiguous. This CDR3 has 13 amino acids. V lost 4 bases, J lost 2 bases, and 8 bases lay in between. Germline CDR1 MDHEN, CDR2 SYDVKM. CDR3 sequence (DNA): TGTGCCAGCAGTTCGCCGTTCAACTATGGCTACACCTTC. Its translation: CASSSPFNYGYTF.

The genes are TRBV28 and TRBJ2-7; possible D gene TRBD2, 5 bases. The ends were cut back, 7 bases at V and 5 bases at J, with 15 bases in the middle. Germline lookup yields CDR1 MDHEN and CDR2 SYDVKM. CDR3 length equals 13 residues. CDR3 protein: CASNSRGFDEQYF. The DNA for the CDR3 is TGTGCCAGCAACTCTCGGGGTTTCGACGAGCAGTACTTC.

This rearrangement joins TRBV18 to TRBJ1-1; D is possibly TRBD1 (6 bases). V shed 4 bases and J shed 0 bases, with 9 bases lying between them. CDR3 length: 14 amino acids. Germline assignment: CDR1 KGHSH and CDR2 LQKENI. CDR3 region: CASSHTGMNTEAFF. CDR3 nucleotide sequence: TGTGCCAGCTCACATACAGGGATGAACACTGAAGCTTTCTTT.

This clone is medium-sized in the sample. The rearrangement links TRBV19 to TRBJ2-1, with D unclear. Per the germline V gene, CDR1 is LNHDA and CDR2 is SQIVND (reference sequence). With 3 bases removed from V and 7 bases from J, the gap between germline ends came to 7 bases. The CDR3 consists of 12 residues. CDR3: CASSIARNEQFF. CDR3 sequence (DNA): TGTGCCAGTAGTATTGCTCGTAATGAGCAGTTCTTC.